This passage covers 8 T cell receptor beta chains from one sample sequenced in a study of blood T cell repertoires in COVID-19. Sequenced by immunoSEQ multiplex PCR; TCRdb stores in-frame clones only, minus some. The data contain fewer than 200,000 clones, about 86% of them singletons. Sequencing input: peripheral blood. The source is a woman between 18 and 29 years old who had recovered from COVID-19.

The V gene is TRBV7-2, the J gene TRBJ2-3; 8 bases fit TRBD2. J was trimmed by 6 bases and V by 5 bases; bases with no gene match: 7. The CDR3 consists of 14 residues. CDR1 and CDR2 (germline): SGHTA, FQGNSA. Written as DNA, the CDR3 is TGTGCCAGCAGCCCCGGGACTAGTTCGGATACGCAGTATTTT. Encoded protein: CASSPGTSSDTQYF.

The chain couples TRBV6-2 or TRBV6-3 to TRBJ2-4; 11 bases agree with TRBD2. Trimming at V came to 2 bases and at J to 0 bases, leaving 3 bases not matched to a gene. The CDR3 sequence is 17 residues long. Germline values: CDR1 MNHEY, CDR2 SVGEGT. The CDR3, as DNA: TGTGCCAGCAGTTACGGAACTAGCGGGAGAGCCAAAAACATTCAGTACTTC. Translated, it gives CASSYGTSGRAKNIQYF.

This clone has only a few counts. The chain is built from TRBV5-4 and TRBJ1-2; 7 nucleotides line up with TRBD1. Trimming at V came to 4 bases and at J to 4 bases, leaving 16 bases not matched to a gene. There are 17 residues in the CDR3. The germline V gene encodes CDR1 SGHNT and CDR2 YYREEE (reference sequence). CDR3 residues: CASSPSLGGGKRYGYTF. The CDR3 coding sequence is TGTGCCAGCAGCCCCAGCCTAGGGGGCGGGAAGCGCTATGGCTACACCTTC.

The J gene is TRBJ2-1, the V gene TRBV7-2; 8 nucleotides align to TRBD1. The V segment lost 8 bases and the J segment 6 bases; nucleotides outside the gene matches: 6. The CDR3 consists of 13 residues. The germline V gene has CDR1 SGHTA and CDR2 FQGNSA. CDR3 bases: TGTGCCAGCTTAAGGACAGGGCTCAATGAGCAGTTCTTC. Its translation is CASLRTGLNEQFF.

The CDR3 region has the DNA TGCGCCAGCAGCTCACAGGAAGATACGCAGTATTTT. Amino acids: CASSSQEDTQYF. The chain uses TRBV5-1 and TRBJ2-3, with D perhaps TRBD1 (5 bases). The germline V and J ends were trimmed by 3 bases and 5 bases, with 7 bases remaining between them. Germline values: CDR1 SGHRS, CDR2 YFSETQ. There are 12 residues in the CDR3.

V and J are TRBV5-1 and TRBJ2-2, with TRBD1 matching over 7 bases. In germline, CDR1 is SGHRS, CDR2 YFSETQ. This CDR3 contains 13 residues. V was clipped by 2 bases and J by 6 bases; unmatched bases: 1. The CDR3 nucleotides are TGCGCCAGCAGCTTTACAGGGGCCGGGGAGCTGTTTTTT. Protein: CASSFTGAGELFF.

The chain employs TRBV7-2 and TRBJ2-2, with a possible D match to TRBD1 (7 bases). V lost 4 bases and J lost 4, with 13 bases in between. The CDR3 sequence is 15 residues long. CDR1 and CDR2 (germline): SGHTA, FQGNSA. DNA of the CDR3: TGTGCCAGCAGCTCCAGACAGGGAGGCACCGGGGAGCTGTTTTTT. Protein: CASSSRQGGTGELFF.

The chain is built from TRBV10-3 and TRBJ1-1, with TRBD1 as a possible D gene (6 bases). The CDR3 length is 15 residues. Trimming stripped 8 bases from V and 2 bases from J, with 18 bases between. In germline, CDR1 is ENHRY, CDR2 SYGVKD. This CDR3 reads CAIRVSDRPNTEAFF. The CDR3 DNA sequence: TGTGCCATCCGGGTCTCGGACAGACCAAACACTGAAGCTTTCTTT.